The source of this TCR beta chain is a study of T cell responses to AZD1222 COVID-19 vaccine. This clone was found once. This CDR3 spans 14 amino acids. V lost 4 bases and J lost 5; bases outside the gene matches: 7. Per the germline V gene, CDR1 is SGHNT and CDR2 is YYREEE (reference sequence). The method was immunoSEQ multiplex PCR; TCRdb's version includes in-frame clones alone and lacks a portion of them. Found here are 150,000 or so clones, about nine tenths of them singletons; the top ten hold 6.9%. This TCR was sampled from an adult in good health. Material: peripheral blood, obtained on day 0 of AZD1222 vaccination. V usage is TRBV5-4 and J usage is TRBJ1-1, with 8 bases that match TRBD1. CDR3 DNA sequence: TGTGCCAGCAGCAAAGGACAGGGAGAAACTGAAGCTTTCTTT. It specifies CASSKGQGETEAFF.